This T cell receptor beta chain was recorded in a study of blood T cell repertoires in COVID-19. Background on the study: Material from acute and convalescent COVID-19 was sourced from the United States, Italy and Spain. The analysed material was cDNA or gDNA that came from T cells, B-cell-depleted T cells, or PBMCs.

Per the original methods: The assay estimated nucleated cells by amplifying reference gene primers. The method was immunoSEQ multiplex PCR; TCRdb's version includes in-frame clones alone and lacks a portion of them. Clone size and the V and J calls come from that table; the DNA yielded D and trimming. The data contain some 120,000 clones, about 81% of them singletons. This clonotype originated in a woman aged 45 to 65 with acute or convalescent COVID-19. Sequencing was done on a sample of peripheral blood.

CDR3 loop: CAISDRTGVEKLFF. The CDR3 region has the DNA TGTGCCATCAGTGACCGGACAGGGGTTGAAAAACTGTTTTTT. This chain links TRBV10-3 with TRBJ1-4; 9 bases fit TRBD1. The CDR3 loop spans 14 amino acids. Germline CDR1 and CDR2: ENHRY and SYGVKD. V was pared by 3 bases and J by 7 bases, with 3 bases of the junction left unmatched.